The rows below give T cell receptor beta chains drawn from one sample of a study of shared clonotypes between healthy human individuals. The table came from immunoSEQ multiplex PCR; TCRdb's copy has only in-frame clones and leaves some out. The sample carries 2 million to 2.5 million clones, around 92% recorded once. The sample comprised naive CD4+ T cells from PBMCs. The source of these receptors is a man younger than 30 in good health. Some clones in this sample may be carry-over from other donors' samples. The CDR3 runs from the conserved cysteine through the conserved F or W. A D gene is named only where the DNA matches it firmly. Not all rows give a size; the values are once, few, many and, for expanded clones, a class.

J gene	V gene	clone size	D gene	CDR3 DNA	CDR3 protein
TRBJ2-1	TRBV27	NA	NA	TGTGCCAGCAGTGACTCCGGGCCGCGACTCGGGGGTGAGCAGTTCTTC	CASSDSGPRLGGEQFF
TRBJ2-2	TRBV27	NA	TRBD1	TGTGCCAGCAGTTCCCCGGGACAGCCGAACACCGGGGAGCTGTTTTTT	CASSSPGQPNTGELFF
TRBJ1-4	TRBV7-9	NA	NA	TGTGCCAGCAGCAAGCAGCTTACAACTAATGAAAAACTGTTTTTT	CASSKQLTTNEKLFF
TRBJ2-7	TRBV2	NA	NA	TGTGCCAGCAGTGAGGCCTACGAGCAGTACTTC	CASSEAYEQYF
TRBJ1-2	TRBV13	NA	TRBD1	TGTGCCAGCAGCTTCGGAGACAGGGGAGGGTATGGCTACACCTTC	CASSFGDRGGYGYTF
TRBJ1-3	TRBV29-1	few	TRBD1	TGCAGCGCCGGGACAGCCTCTGGAAACACCATATATTTT	CSAGTASGNTIYF
TRBJ2-3	TRBV16	NA	NA	TGTGCCAGCAGCCAATTCACAGATACGCAGTATTTT	CASSQFTDTQYF
TRBJ1-2	TRBV20-1	NA	NA	TGCAGTGCTAGAGCTAACTATGGCTACACCTTC	CSARANYGYTF
TRBJ1-4	TRBV7-8	NA	NA	TGTGCCAGCAGCAGGGGAACAACTAATGAAAAACTGTTTTTT	CASSRGTTNEKLFF
TRBJ2-1	TRBV29-1	NA	TRBD1	TGCAGCGGTAGAGGGACAGATAGCTCCTACAATGAGCAGTTCTTC	CSGRGTDSSYNEQFF
TRBJ1-1	TRBV7-6	NA	NA	TGTGCCAGCAGTACTCGGGGCGACACTGAAGCTTTCTTT	CASSTRGDTEAFF
TRBJ1-1	TRBV7-2	once	NA	TGTGCCAGCAGCTCCGGCCCTGGGAGGGTGGTAATGAACACTGAAGCTTTCTTT	CASSSGPGRVVMNTEAFF
TRBJ1-1	TRBV28	NA	NA	TGTGCCAGCGTCACAGGGTATATCAACACTGAAGCTTTCTTT	CASVTGYINTEAFF
TRBJ2-5	TRBV18	NA	NA	TGTGCCAGCTCACGAGCACAGGAGACCCAGTACTTC	CASSRAQETQYF
TRBJ1-1	TRBV6-5	once	TRBD1	TGTGCCAGCAGTCCCCGGGACAGGGGGACTGAAGCTTTCTTT	CASSPRDRGTEAFF
TRBJ2-7	TRBV27	NA	TRBD1	TGTGCCAGCAGTGGGACAGGGCACGAGCAGTACTTC	CASSGTGHEQYF
TRBJ2-1	TRBV28	NA	NA	TGTGCCAGCAGTCCGGGAAGCCTGAGCTCCTACAATGAGCAGTTCTTC	CASSPGSLSSYNEQFF
TRBJ2-7	TRBV5-4	NA	NA	TGTGCCAGCAGCCGCGGGGACACACAGTACTTC	CASSRGDTQYF
TRBJ2-1	TRBV4-1	few	NA	TGCGCCAGCAGCCACCCCTACAATGAGCAGTTCTTC	CASSHPYNEQFF
TRBJ2-3	TRBV6-1	NA	TRBD2	TGTGCCAGCGATGGAGGGCTAGCGGGCACAGATACGCAGTATTTT	CASDGGLAGTDTQYF
TRBJ2-7	TRBV28	NA	TRBD1	TGTGCCAGCAGTTCCCCCCAGGGGGCCTCCTACGAGCAGTACTTC	CASSSPQGASYEQYF
TRBJ2-5	TRBV30	NA	NA	TGTGCCTGGGACACAGGGTCCCCAGGGGAGACCCAGTACTTC	CAWDTGSPGETQYF
TRBJ1-5	TRBV6-5	NA	NA	TGTGCCAGCTCTAAAGGAGTTGGCAATCAGCCCCAGCATTTT	CASSKGVGNQPQHF
TRBJ1-4	TRBV6-1	NA	NA	TGTGCCAGCAGTCCTACGGGGGGATTTAATGAAAAACTGTTTTTT	CASSPTGGFNEKLFF
TRBJ2-7	TRBV29-1	NA	NA	TGCAGCGTGTCAAAGGGGGGGCGGTACGAGCAGTACTTC	CSVSKGGRYEQYF
TRBJ2-3	TRBV5-1	NA	TRBD2	TGCGCCAGCAGATGGGGACTAGCGGGTGAGGGACCGCGGGACACAGATACGCAGTATTTT	CASRWGLAGEGPRDTDTQYF
TRBJ1-4	TRBV11-2	NA	TRBD1	TGTGCCAGCAGCTTAGGACAGGGAAATGAAAAACTGTTTTTT	CASSLGQGNEKLFF
TRBJ2-3	TRBV18	NA	NA	TGTGCCAGCTCAGAACGACCCAACGACCACCCAGATACGCAGTATTTT	CASSERPNDHPDTQYF
TRBJ2-4	TRBV18	NA	NA	TGTGCCAGCTCAGACCCCGTTAAGGTAGCCAAAAACATTCAGTACTTC	CASSDPVKVAKNIQYF
TRBJ2-1	TRBV2	NA	NA	TGTGCCAGCATCGAGAGCTCCTACAATGAGCAGTTCTTC	CASIESSYNEQFF
TRBJ1-2	TRBV27	NA	NA	TGTGCCAGCAGTTTATCATTCATGGGGGCTCGGGGCTATGGCTACACCTTC	CASSLSFMGARGYGYTF